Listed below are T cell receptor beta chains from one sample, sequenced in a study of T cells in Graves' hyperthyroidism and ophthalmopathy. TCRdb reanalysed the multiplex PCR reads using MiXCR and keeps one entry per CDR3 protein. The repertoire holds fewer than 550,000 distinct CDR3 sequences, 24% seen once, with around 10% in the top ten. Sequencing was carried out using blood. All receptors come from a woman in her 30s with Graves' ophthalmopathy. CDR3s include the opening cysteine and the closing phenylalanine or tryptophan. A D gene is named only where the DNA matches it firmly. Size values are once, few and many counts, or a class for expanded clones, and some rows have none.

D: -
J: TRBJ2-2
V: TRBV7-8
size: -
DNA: TGTGCCAGCAGCTTAGAGTCAACCTTTCAAGGGGAGCTGTTTTTT
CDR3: CASSLESTFQGELFF

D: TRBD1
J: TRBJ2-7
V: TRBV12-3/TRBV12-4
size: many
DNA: TGTGCCAGCAGTCCCCGGGACAGGGGCCCCTACGAGCAGTACTTC
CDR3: CASSPRDRGPYEQYF

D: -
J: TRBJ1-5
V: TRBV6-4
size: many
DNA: TGTGCCAGCAGTGCCCAACAGGGCACTCCCCAGCATTTT
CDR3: CASSAQQGTPQHF

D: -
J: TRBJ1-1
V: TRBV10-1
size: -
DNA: TGCGCCAGCAGTGAGTTAAGAGACAGCATCAACACTGAAGCTTTCTTT
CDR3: CASSELRDSINTEAFF

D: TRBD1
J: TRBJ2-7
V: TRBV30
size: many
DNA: TGTGCCTGCCTCGACAGGGATCGTCCCTACGAGCAGTACTTC
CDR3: CACLDRDRPYEQYF

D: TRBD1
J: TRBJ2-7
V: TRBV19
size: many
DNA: TGTGCCAGTAGTATAGGACAGGGCTTCTCCTACGAGCAGTACTTC
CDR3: CASSIGQGFSYEQYF

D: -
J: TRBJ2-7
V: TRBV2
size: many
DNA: TGTGCCAGCGGACAAGATTTCGAGCAGTACTTC
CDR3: CASGQDFEQYF

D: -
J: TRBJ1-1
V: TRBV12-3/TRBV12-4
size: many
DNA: TGTGCCAGCAGTTTACGTTCGCTAGGGGATCTTAACACTGAAGCTTTCTTT
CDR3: CASSLRSLGDLNTEAFF

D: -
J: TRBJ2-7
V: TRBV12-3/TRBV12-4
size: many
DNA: TGTGCCAGCAGGCATAACCGGGCCGGCTACGAGCAGTACTTC
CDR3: CASRHNRAGYEQYF

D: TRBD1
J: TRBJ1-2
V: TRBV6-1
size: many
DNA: TGTGCCAGCAGAAAGCGCGGGACAGCGTATGGCTACACCTTC
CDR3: CASRKRGTAYGYTF

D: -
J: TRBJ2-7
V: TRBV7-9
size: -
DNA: TGTGCCAGCAGCCTTAAGACCGGGGCCGACGACGAGCAGTACTTC
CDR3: CASSLKTGADDEQYF

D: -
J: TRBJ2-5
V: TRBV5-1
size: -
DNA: TGCGCCAGCACCCAGGGGACAAACCAAGAGACCCAGTACTTC
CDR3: CASTQGTNQETQYF

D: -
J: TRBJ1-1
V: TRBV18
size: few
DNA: TGTGCCAGCTCACCCCAGGGATTGGGGGTTCACACTGAAGCTTTCTTT
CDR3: CASSPQGLGVHTEAFF

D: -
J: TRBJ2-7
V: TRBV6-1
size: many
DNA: TGTGCCAGCAGTGAGTCCGGGCGCGAGCAGTACTTC
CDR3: CASSESGREQYF

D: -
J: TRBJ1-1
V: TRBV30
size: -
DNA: TGTGCCTGGAGTGTCGGGATAGGAACTGAAGCTTTCTTT
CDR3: CAWSVGIGTEAFF

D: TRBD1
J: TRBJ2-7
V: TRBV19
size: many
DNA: TGTGCCAGTAGTCCCCGAGGACAGGTTTCCTACGAGCAGTACTTC
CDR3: CASSPRGQVSYEQYF

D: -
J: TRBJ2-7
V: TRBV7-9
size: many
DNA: TGTGCCAGCAGCTTAGAAATAGGCCCCCAAGGGTACGAGCAGTACTTC
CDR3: CASSLEIGPQGYEQYF

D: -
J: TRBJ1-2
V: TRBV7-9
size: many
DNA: TGTGCCAGCAGTCCCGGGCAGTTTCCTGGCTACACCTTC
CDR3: CASSPGQFPGYTF

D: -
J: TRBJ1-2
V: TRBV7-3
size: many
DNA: TGTGCCAGCAGCTCAGGGCCGGGCGATGGCTACACCTTC
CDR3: CASSSGPGDGYTF

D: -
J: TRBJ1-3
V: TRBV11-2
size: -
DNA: TGTGCCAGCAGCTTATCTGGAGTTATAGGTGGAAACACCATATATTTT
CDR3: CASSLSGVIGGNTIYF

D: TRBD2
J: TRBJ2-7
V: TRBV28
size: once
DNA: TGTGCCAGCAGCTGGGCCGGGACTAGCGGTTACGAGCAGTACTTC
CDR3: CASSWAGTSGYEQYF

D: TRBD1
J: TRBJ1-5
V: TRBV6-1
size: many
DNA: TGTGCCACCGGAACGGGACAGCCCACAAATAGCAATCAGCCCCAGCATTTT
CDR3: CATGTGQPTNSNQPQHF